This T cell receptor (beta chain) was retrieved from a study of tumour-infiltrating T cells in Burkitt lymphoma. About the research overall: Productive clonality predicted overall and progression-free survival.

The CDR3 is 14 residues long. Looked up from germline, CDR1 is GTSNPN and CDR2 is SVGIG (reference sequence). Between the trimmed V and J ends, which lost 5 bases and 0 bases, there was a span of 10 bases. Assay: immunoSEQ multiplex PCR; the TCRdb copy retains only in-frame clones and omits some. The sample lists a few thousand clones; around 25% were seen once. The TCR was taken from a human donor with diffuse large B-cell lymphoma. This chain joins TRBV30 and TRBJ2-2; the D gene is possibly TRBD2 (6 bases). Sequenced sample: tumor tissue. The CDR3 region is CAWEKRANTGELFF. CDR3 bases: TGTGCCTGGGAAAAGCGGGCGAACACCGGGGAGCTGTTTTTT. Using reference TRBV30 and TRBJ2-2 for the parts outside the CDR3, the full variable domain is SQTIHQWPATLVQPVGSPLSLECTVEGTSNPNLYWYRQAAGRGLQLLFYSVGIGQISSEVPQNLSASRPQDRQFILSSKKLLLSDSGFYLCAWEKRANTGELFFGEGSRLTVL.